The 6 T cell receptor beta chains below were found in one sample sequenced in a study of CD8 T cells in ankylosing spondylitis. TCRdb processed the 5' RACE reads anew with MiXCR; each CDR3 protein has one entry. The table records some 150,000 distinct CDR3 sequences, under 45% of them present only once. Sequenced sample: synovial fluid, either unsorted or a sorted T cell fraction (not recorded which). Source of these receptors: a male donor with ankylosing spondylitis.

The J gene is TRBJ2-1, the V gene TRBV27, with 9 bases that match TRBD2. Germline CDR1 MNHEY, CDR2 SMNVEV (reference sequence). CDR3 size: 18 residues. V gave up 2 bases and J gave up 6 bases; unmatched junction bases: 14. The CDR3 is CASSLLSRLAGSLNEQFF. CDR3 coding DNA: TGTGCCAGCAGTTTACTCTCGCGGCTAGCGGGGAGCCTCAATGAGCAGTTCTTC.

The CDR3 DNA reads TGTGCCAGCAGCCAAGTGCTGGGCCTTGCTTGGCCCGAGCAGTTCTTC. Its translation is CASSQVLGLAWPEQFF. This chain joins TRBV4-2 and TRBJ2-1; D is unclear. Trimming took off 1 base at V and 10 bases at J, with 20 bases between the two ends. CDR3 size: 16 residues. Per the germline V gene, CDR1 is LGHNA and CDR2 is YNFKEQ.

This clonotype came up a few times. The chain couples TRBV11-2 to TRBJ2-7, with 8 nucleotides matching TRBD2. V lost 1 base to trimming and J lost 7 bases; unmatched junction nucleotides: 6. Germline V gene lookup returns CDR1 SGHAT and CDR2 FQNNGV. This CDR3 has 14 residues. In nucleotides, the CDR3 is TGTGCCAGCAGCTTAGCCGGACTAGCTGGGGAGCAGTACTTC. It codes for CASSLAGLAGEQYF.

This clonotype has more than one count but fewer than ten. This chain joins TRBV5-6 and TRBJ2-7, with D possibly TRBD2 on 6 matching bases. Germline V gene sequence: CDR1 SGHDT, CDR2 YYEEEE. The V and J ends lost 0 bases and 1 base respectively, with 8 bases between them. This CDR3 spans 14 amino acids. In nucleotides, the CDR3 is TGTGCCAGCAGCTTGGCTGCGGGGTCCTACGAGCAGTACTTC. Encoded protein: CASSLAAGSYEQYF.

This clonotype has just a few counts. The chain combines TRBV4-1 with TRBJ2-3; TRBD1 matches 8 bases. Germline values: CDR1 MGHRA, CDR2 YSYEKL. V lost 6 bases to trimming and J lost 0 bases; unmatched junction nucleotides: 5. The CDR3 consists of 15 residues. This chain's CDR3 is CASSYQGASTDTQYF. The CDR3 bases are TGCGCCAGCAGTTATCAGGGGGCGAGCACAGATACGCAGTATTTT.

This clonotype was observed a few times. CDR3 DNA: TGTGCCAGCAGCTTAGGGTACGGGCTCGAGCAGTACTTC. The encoded protein is CASSLGYGLEQYF. The V call is TRBV7-3, the J call TRBJ2-7; the D is unclear. Germline-derived CDR1 and CDR2 are SGHTA and FQGTGA. V lost 2 bases to trimming and J lost 6 bases, with 11 bases between them. CDR3 length: 13 residues.